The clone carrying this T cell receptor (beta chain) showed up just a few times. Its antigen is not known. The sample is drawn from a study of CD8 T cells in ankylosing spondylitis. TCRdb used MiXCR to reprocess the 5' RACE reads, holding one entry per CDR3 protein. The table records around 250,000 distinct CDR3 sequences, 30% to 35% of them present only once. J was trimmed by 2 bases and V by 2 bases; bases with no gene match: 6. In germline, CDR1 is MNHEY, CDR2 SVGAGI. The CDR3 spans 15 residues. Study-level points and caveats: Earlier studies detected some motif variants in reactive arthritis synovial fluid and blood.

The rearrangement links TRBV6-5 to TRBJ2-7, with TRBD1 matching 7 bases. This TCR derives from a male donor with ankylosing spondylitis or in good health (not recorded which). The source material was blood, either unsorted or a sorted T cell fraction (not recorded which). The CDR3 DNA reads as TGTGCCAGCAGTTACCGGGGACAGAAGACCTACGAGCAGTACTTC. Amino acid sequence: CASSYRGQKTYEQYF.